This T cell receptor beta chain was documented in a study of T cells after yellow fever vaccination. This clonotype was counted only a few times. MiXCR, applied by TCRdb to the 5' RACE reads, yields one record per CDR3 protein. This sample has some 100,000 distinct CDR3 sequences, with approximately 9% found just once. Germline CDR1 reads SGDLS; CDR2 reads YYNGEE. The CDR3 consists of 14 residues. The V end was cut by 4 bases, the J end by 5 bases, with 15 bases between. The chain couples TRBV9 to TRBJ1-1; D might be TRBD1 (5 bases). This sequence originates from a man between 18 and 35 years old who received the YFV17D yellow fever vaccine. The sequences come from CD8+ T cells not binding an NS4B(214-222) dextramer, sorted from PBMCs, collected approximately 16 days after the first yellow fever vaccination. The CDR3 spells CASSSGRVSTEAFF. For the CDR3, the DNA is TGTGCCAGCAGCTCAGGCAGGGTTTCTACTGAAGCTTTCTTT.